The clone carrying this TCR beta chain has more than one count but fewer than ten. What it binds is not known. TCRdb re-derived calls from the RACE reads in MiXCR, one entry per CDR3 protein. The data hold about 350,000 distinct CDR3 sequences, with around 6% observed a single time. The record originates from a study of human T cells and chemical hapten exposure. Study-wide context: Subjects had 2% DPC placed on 2 cm by 2 cm of upper inner arm skin for sensitization. Study results and caveats: More PT1 expanded TCRs went with higher patch test scores. Expanded TCRs grouped into significantly more large CDR3 similarity clusters than controls produced.

Time point noted: patch test 2, 6 weeks after DPC sensitization. Treatment specified: therapeutic diphenylcyclopropenone sensitization with weekly scalp DPC. The germline V gene has CDR1 LGHDT and CDR2 YNNKEL (reference sequence). The CDR3 covers 14 residues. Trimming took off 7 bases at V and 4 bases at J, with 16 bases between the two ends. Sequencing used whole blood, obtained in connection with sensitization to the hapten diphenylcyclopropenone (DPC). The origin of this receptor is a woman between 18 and 30 years old with alopecia areata. Some clones in this sample may be carry-over from other donors' samples. This chain uses TRBV3-1 with TRBJ2-5; D is perhaps TRBD2 (6 bases). CDR3 nucleotide sequence: TGTGCCAGCACCAGCCGGGGGTTAGGAGAGACCCAGTACTTC. Amino acid sequence: CASTSRGLGETQYF.